Below are 23 T cell receptor beta chains sequenced from a single sample in a study of a mutant IDH1 vaccine in newly diagnosed glioma. Method: immunoSEQ multiplex PCR; TCRdb's copy keeps in-frame clones and lacks some. The sample has roughly 32,000 clones, roughly nine tenths seen once; the top ten hold about 2.2%. Time point meaning: week 47, end of study. Topical imiquimod was applied with each vaccine dose, which held 300 ug of mutant IDH1 20-mer peptide. Their specific antigens are unknown. The sequenced sample was PBMCs, obtained from a glioma patient whose treatment included an IDH1 peptide vaccine. All receptors derive from a middle-aged man with glioma.

This clone showed up just a few times. This sequence joins TRBV20-1 and TRBJ1-1; D is undetermined. CDR3 size: 11 residues. Germline CDR1 is DFQATT and CDR2 is SNEGSKA (reference sequence). Trimming pared 6 bases from V and 7 bases from J, leaving 12 bases between. The CDR3 nucleotides read TGCAGTGCCGTCATACGGGTTGAAGCTTTCTTT. The encoded protein is CSAVIRVEAFF.

This chain links TRBV19 with TRBJ1-2; D may be TRBD1 (5 bases). Trimming left V 3 bases short and J 5 bases short, with 10 bases between. This CDR3 contains 13 residues. Germline CDR1 is LNHDA and CDR2 is SQIVND (reference sequence). CDR3 bases: TGTGCCAGTAGTATCGAGGGGACTTATGGCTACACCTTC. Translated: CASSIEGTYGYTF.

This clone was detected only once. CDR3 nucleotide sequence: TGTGCCTGGAGCCAGGGAGGGGAGTCGAGGGAGACCCAGTACTTC. This codes for CAWSQGGESRETQYF. The chain employs TRBV30 and TRBJ2-5, with 7 bases that match TRBD2. The CDR3 is made up of 15 amino acids. Germline V gives CDR1 GTSNPN, CDR2 SVGIG (reference sequence). J lost 5 bases, V lost 3 bases, and 12 bases had no gene match.

The V and J genes are TRBV19 and TRBJ2-3; maybe TRBD2 (5 bases). Per germline, CDR1 LNHDA and CDR2 SQIVND (reference sequence). The CDR3 sequence is 15 residues long. Trimming stripped 7 bases from V and 4 bases from J, with 18 bases between. The chain's CDR3 is CASTSTSDSADTQYF. CDR3 nucleotide sequence: TGTGCCAGTACCTCGACAAGCGATAGCGCAGATACGCAGTATTTT. Supplemented by reference TRBV19 and TRBJ2-3, the full variable domain reads DGGITQSPKYLFRKEGQNVTLSCEQNLNHDAMYWYRQDPGQGLRLIYYSQIVNDFQKGDIAEGYSVSREKKESFPLTVTSAQKNPTAFYLCASTSTSDSADTQYFGPGTRLTVL.

V gene TRBV4-2 combines with J gene TRBJ1-2; 12 bases map to TRBD1. Germline CDR1 reads LGHNA; CDR2 reads YNFKEQ. The CDR3 totals 14 residues. J lost 8 bases, V lost 4 bases, and 5 bases had no gene match. CDR3 coding DNA: TGTGCCAGCAGCCCTGGGACAGGGGGCGAAGGCTACACCTTC. Translating it yields CASSPGTGGEGYTF.

The chain carries TRBV18 and TRBJ2-1, with 7 bases that match TRBD1. Germline-derived CDR1 and CDR2 are KGHSH and LQKENI. The V gene end was trimmed by 3 bases and the J gene end by 2 bases; junction bases not matched to a gene: 7. The CDR3 has 16 residues. CDR3 nucleotides: TGTGCCAGCTCACCCACGCAACAGGGGACCTACAATGAGCAGTTCTTC. Encoded protein: CASSPTQQGTYNEQFF.

The chain joins TRBV6-1 to TRBJ2-7; unclear D gene. The CDR3 extends over 13 amino acids. Germline CDR1 is MNHNS and CDR2 is SASEGT. V gave up 7 bases and J gave up 2 bases, with 12 bases separating them. The CDR3 protein is CASNLGSTYEQYF. CDR3 sequence (DNA): TGTGCCAGCAATCTCGGGTCGACCTACGAGCAGTACTTC.

The chain has TRBV19 and TRBJ1-4; no reliable D call. From germline, CDR1 is LNHDA and CDR2 SQIVND (reference sequence). The V end lost 5 bases, the J end lost 3 bases, and 13 bases lay between the germline ends. CDR3 size: 15 residues. CDR3 sequence: CASSARRVSNEKLFF. Here the CDR3 DNA reads TGTGCCAGTAGTGCCCGGAGAGTGTCTAATGAAAAACTGTTTTTT.

The V call is TRBV7-2, the J call TRBJ2-3, with D unclear. The CDR3 extends over 14 amino acids. Germline V lookup: CDR1 SGHTA, CDR2 FQGNSA. Trimming removed 7 bases from V and 6 bases from J, with 17 bases in between. This CDR3 is CASTFDTLGDTQYF. CDR3 bases: TGTGCCAGCACCTTCGACACCTTGGGGGATACGCAGTATTTT.

The chain couples TRBV18 to TRBJ2-7; D is ambiguous. Trimming took off 3 bases at V and 0 bases at J, with 9 bases between the two ends. Germline V gene lookup returns CDR1 KGHSH and CDR2 LQKENI. This CDR3 spans 14 amino acids. DNA for the CDR3: TGTGCCAGCTCACCGGGCAGCAACTCCTACGAGCAGTACTTC. The encoded protein is CASSPGSNSYEQYF.

The chain uses TRBV12-5 and TRBJ2-2; perhaps TRBD1 as D (5 bases). CDR3 length: 16 amino acids. Trimming stripped 0 bases from V and 0 bases from J, with 8 bases between. Germline V CDR1 and CDR2: LGHNT, FRNRAP. The CDR3 here is CASGLVQGANTGELFF. The CDR3 DNA is TGTGCTAGTGGTTTGGTCCAGGGCGCGAACACCGGGGAGCTGTTTTTT.

The chain couples TRBV20-1 to TRBJ2-1; D gene unclear. In germline, CDR1 is DFQATT, CDR2 SNEGSKA (reference sequence). There are 10 residues in the CDR3. With 5 bases removed from V and 2 bases from J, the gap between germline ends came to 1 base. The DNA for the CDR3 is TGCAGTGCTCCCTACAATGAGCAGTTCTTC. It encodes CSAPYNEQFF.

The J gene is TRBJ1-1, the V gene TRBV7-9; D perhaps matches TRBD1 (5 bases). The CDR3 consists of 15 residues. Trimming cost V 1 base and J 0 bases, with 9 bases left between them. The germline CDR1 and CDR2 sequences are SEHNR and FQNEAQ (reference sequence). The CDR3 spells CASSLDGDLNTEAFF. For the CDR3, the DNA is TGTGCCAGCAGCTTAGATGGGGACTTGAACACTGAAGCTTTCTTT.

This chain uses TRBV4-1 with TRBJ2-1; the match to TRBD2 covers 14 bases. The CDR3 spans 16 residues. V dropped 3 bases and J dropped 6; count of bases not matched to a gene: 4. Germline V CDR1 and CDR2: MGHRA, YSYEKL. CDR3 residues: CASSHLGLAGANEQFF. In DNA form, the CDR3 reads TGCGCCAGCAGCCACCTGGGACTAGCGGGAGCCAATGAGCAGTTCTTC.

V usage is TRBV7-2 and J usage is TRBJ2-1, with TRBD2 as a possible D gene (6 bases). Germline V gene data show CDR1 as SGHTA and CDR2 as FQGNSA. The CDR3 spans 15 residues. V dropped 0 bases and J dropped 5 bases, with 11 bases sitting between them. In DNA, the CDR3 is TGTGCCAGCAGCTTAGCGGGACTCGGCAACAATGAGCAGTTCTTC. This gives the protein CASSLAGLGNNEQFF. The whole variable domain, filled in from reference TRBV7-2 and TRBJ2-1, reads GAGVSQSPSNKVTEKGKDVELRCDPISGHTALYWYRQSLGQGLEFLIYFQGNSAPDKSGLPSDRFSAERTGGSVSTLTIQRTQQEDSAVYLCASSLAGLGNNEQFFGPGTRLTVL.

V and J are TRBV5-1 and TRBJ1-6; TRBD1 matches 7 bases. There are 13 residues in the CDR3. CDR1 SGHRS and CDR2 YFSETQ come from the germline V gene. V gave up 6 bases and J gave up 5 bases; unmatched junction bases: 2. CDR3 sequence: CASKQGNNSPLHF. As DNA, the CDR3 is TGCGCCAGCAAACAGGGGAATAATTCACCCCTCCACTTT. Together with reference TRBV5-1 and TRBJ1-6, the CDR3 gives the full variable domain: KAGVTQTPRYLIKTRGQQVTLSCSPISGHRSVSWYQQTPGQGLQFLFEYFSETQRNKGNFPGRFSGRQFSNSRSEMNVSTLELGDSALYLCASKQGNNSPLHFGNGTRLTVT.

The chain recombines TRBV4-3 with TRBJ2-3; D possibly corresponds to TRBD2 (5 bases). V gave up 1 base and J gave up 7 bases, with 12 bases separating them. The CDR3 runs to 14 residues. CDR1 LGHNA and CDR2 YSLEER come from the germline V gene. The CDR3 DNA reads as TGCGCCAGCAGCCAAGGGTCAGCTAGCAATACGCAGTATTTT. This translates into CASSQGSASNTQYF.

The chain has TRBV4-1 and TRBJ2-1, with TRBD1 as a possible D gene (5 bases). V lost 4 bases to trimming and J lost 0 bases, with 10 bases between them. The CDR3 has 15 residues. The germline CDR1 and CDR2 sequences are MGHRA and YSYEKL. CDR3 residues: CASSRQSSSYNEQFF. DNA of the CDR3: TGCGCCAGCAGCCGACAGAGTAGCTCCTACAATGAGCAGTTCTTC.

The genes are TRBV19 and TRBJ2-3; TRBD2 matches at 7 bases. This CDR3 is 18 amino acids long. Germline loops: CDR1 LNHDA, CDR2 SQIVND (reference sequence). V was pared by 2 bases and J by 9 bases, with 20 bases of the junction left unmatched. The chain's CDR3 is CASSITTTKKRGLRTQYF. The CDR3 DNA is TGTGCCAGTAGTATAACTACAACGAAGAAGCGGGGACTTAGGACGCAGTATTTT. The full variable domain, its missing parts supplied by reference TRBV19 and TRBJ2-3, is DGGITQSPKYLFRKEGQNVTLSCEQNLNHDAMYWYRQDPGQGLRLIYYSQIVNDFQKGDIAEGYSVSREKKESFPLTVTSAQKNPTAFYLCASSITTTKKRGLRTQYFGPGTRLTVL.

This clone was counted once. The gene calls are TRBV6-8 and TRBJ1-2; D remains ambiguous. The CDR3 is 15 amino acids. Trimming removed 6 bases at V and 8 bases at J, with 22 bases between. CDR1 MNHGY and CDR2 SAAAGT come from the germline V gene. The CDR3 DNA follows: TGTGCCAGCAGACGTCCCGGGCCACCCAGCTACGGCTACACCTTC. Protein product: CASRRPGPPSYGYTF.

The rearrangement uses TRBV5-4 and TRBJ1-2; possible D gene TRBD1, 5 bases. The germline V gene has CDR1 SGHNT and CDR2 YYREEE (reference sequence). Trimming pared 2 bases from V and 3 bases from J, leaving 14 bases between. The length of the CDR3 is 15 residues. The CDR3, as DNA: TGTGCCAGCAGCTTACAGGTGACCCAGGACTATGGCTACACCTTC. This encodes CASSLQVTQDYGYTF.

V and J are TRBV6-5 and TRBJ2-5, with TRBD1 identical over 10 bases. The J call may be mistaken, given a closer DNA end match to TRBJ2-7. This CDR3 is built from 14 residues. Germline CDR1 is MNHEY and CDR2 is SVGAGI. The CDR3, as DNA: TGTGCCAGCAGCTACCTGACAGGGGGCGCCGAGCAGTACTTC. This codes for CASSYLTGGAEQYF.

The V gene is TRBV4-2, the J gene TRBJ1-5, with D hard to call. Trimming took 0 bases from V and 4 from J, leaving 4 bases between them. In germline, CDR1 is LGHNA, CDR2 YNFKEQ. The CDR3 runs 13 residues. The CDR3 loop reads CASSQDRNQPQHF. The CDR3 region has the DNA TGTGCCAGCAGCCAAGACAGAAATCAGCCCCAGCATTTT.